These 10 T cell receptor beta chains were sequenced from one sample in a study of blood T cell repertoires in COVID-19. Using immunoSEQ multiplex PCR, the repertoire was profiled, and TCRdb retains in-frame clones only, with some absent. Seen here are 55,000 to 80,000 clones, around 90% observed once, and the top ten hold 5.5% to 6.5%. Material: peripheral blood. These receptors all come from a human donor in a cohort sampled during active COVID-19.

V is TRBV5-6 and J is TRBJ2-5, with 10 bases fitting TRBD2. After removal of 1 base from V and 4 bases from J, the junction contained 4 bases not matched to a gene. The CDR3 has 15 amino acids. CDR1 SGHDT and CDR2 YYEEEE come from the germline V gene. CDR3 protein: CASSLTSGIRETQYF. The DNA of the CDR3 is TGTGCCAGCAGCTTGACTAGCGGGATTCGAGAGACCCAGTACTTC.

The chain has TRBV29-1 and TRBJ2-1, with 7 nucleotides matching TRBD2. Unmatched junction bases numbered 13, after V lost 7 bases and J lost 13 bases. Germline-derived CDR1 and CDR2 are SQVTM and ANQGSEA. CDR3 length: 12 amino acids. In DNA form, the CDR3 reads TGCAGCGGCAACCGACTAGCTGGTTCTCAGTTCTTC. It is translated as CSGNRLAGSQFF.

The chain employs TRBV2 and TRBJ2-5, with D possibly being TRBD2 (6 bases). The V gene lost 0 bases and the J gene lost 5 bases, with 22 bases spanning the gap. Germline values: CDR1 SNHLY, CDR2 FYNNEI. The CDR3 totals 18 residues. Here the CDR3 DNA reads TGTGCCAGCAGTGAAGCATGGCTAGCGAGGAGAGGAGGGGAGACCCAGTACTTC. Translating it yields CASSEAWLARRGGETQYF.

The V call is TRBV7-9, the J call TRBJ2-7; D may be TRBD1 (5 bases). This CDR3 contains 15 residues. Germline CDR1 and CDR2: SEHNR and FQNEAQ (reference sequence). The ends were cut back, 1 base at V and 3 bases at J, with 13 bases in the middle. The CDR3 spells CASSLEADSYYEQYF. The CDR3 DNA follows: TGTGCCAGCAGCTTAGAGGCAGACAGCTACTACGAGCAGTACTTC.

The chain has TRBV3-1 (or the pseudogene TRBV3-2) and TRBJ1-2, with TRBD1 identical over 10 bases. CDR3 length: 15 residues. Germline V gene sequence: CDR1 LGHDT, CDR2 YNNKEL (reference sequence). J gave up 7 bases and V 5 bases, and 10 bases lay outside the gene matches. The CDR3 here is CASSTRGTGEVGYTF. DNA for the CDR3: TGTGCCAGCAGCACAAGAGGGACAGGGGAAGTTGGCTACACCTTC.

The rearrangement links TRBV23-1 to TRBJ1-1; D remains ambiguous. TRBV23-1 is given ORF status, its function remaining uncertain. The ends were cut back, 4 bases at V and 0 bases at J, with 12 bases in the middle. The CDR3 is made up of 15 amino acids. CDR3 residues: CASSLFSGLNTEAFF. CDR3 sequence (DNA): TGCGCCAGCAGTCTCTTCTCGGGGTTGAACACTGAAGCTTTCTTT.

The CDR3 loop is CASSIQGQGVPPLHF. CDR3 DNA: TGTGCCAGTAGTATCCAGGGACAGGGGGTACCACCCCTCCACTTT. This chain connects TRBV19 to TRBJ1-6; 11 bases fit TRBD1. J gave up 11 bases and V 3 bases, and 6 bases lay outside the gene matches. The CDR3 loop spans 15 amino acids. The germline V gene encodes CDR1 LNHDA and CDR2 SQIVND (reference sequence). The full variable domain, rest sourced from reference TRBV19 and TRBJ1-6, is DGGITQSPKYLFRKEGQNVTLSCEQNLNHDAMYWYRQDPGQGLRLIYYSQIVNDFQKGDIAEGYSVSREKKESFPLTVTSAQKNPTAFYLCASSIQGQGVPPLHFGNGTRLTVT.

The V gene is TRBV7-3, the J gene TRBJ2-3, with a possible D match to TRBD2 (6 bases). There are 15 residues in the CDR3. The V and J ends lost 5 bases and 10 bases respectively, with 22 bases between them. The germline V gene has CDR1 SGHTA and CDR2 FQGTGA. The chain's CDR3 is CASSNGRGMHEAQYF. The CDR3 coding sequence is TGTGCCAGCAGCAATGGCCGGGGGATGCACGAAGCGCAGTATTTT.

This sequence joins TRBV7-9 and TRBJ2-5, with TRBD1 matching over 10 bases. The junction had 9 bases not matched to a gene; V was cut back by 5 bases and J by 6 bases. The CDR3 covers 15 residues. In germline, CDR1 is SEHNR, CDR2 FQNEAQ (reference sequence). CDR3 DNA: TGTGCCAGCAGCCCGCCCCTGACAGGGGGCAAGACCCAGTACTTC. This sequence encodes CASSPPLTGGKTQYF.

The chain combines TRBV5-1 with TRBJ2-7; TRBD1 matches at 7 bases. The germline CDR1 and CDR2 sequences are SGHRS and YFSETQ. This CDR3 has 12 residues. The trim removed 6 bases at V and 3 bases at J, leaving 3 bases unmatched. The CDR3 loop is CASTRDSYEQYF. In nucleotides, the CDR3 is TGCGCCAGCACCCGGGACAGCTACGAGCAGTACTTC.